The 30 T cell receptor beta chains below all came from one sample that was sequenced in a study of cytomegalovirus exposure and HLA in healthy donors. The PCR employed 60 Vbeta primers together with 13 Jbeta primers. The repertoire was sequenced with immunoSEQ multiplex PCR; TCRdb's copy has only in-frame clones and lacks some. The data contain 110,000 or so clones, approximately 80% of them singletons. Sequencing was done on a sample of PBMCs. These receptors were taken from a woman between 18 and 29 years old in good health and CMV-seronegative.

V usage is TRBV7-9 and J usage is TRBJ2-3; 9 positions match TRBD2. This CDR3 comprises 15 residues. Germline lookup yields CDR1 SEHNR and CDR2 FQNEAQ (reference sequence). The V and J ends lost 3 bases and 5 bases, in that order; junction bases with no gene match: 6. The CDR3 reads CASSFKRGVIDTQYF. The DNA of the CDR3 is TGTGCCAGCAGCTTTAAGCGGGGGGTAATAGATACGCAGTATTTT.

The J gene is TRBJ2-1, the V gene TRBV5-1; 8 bases map to TRBD1. This CDR3 spans 14 amino acids. V was pared by 4 bases and J by 7 bases, with 7 bases of the junction left unmatched. CDR1 is SGHRS, CDR2 YFSETQ, per germline. The CDR3 DNA reads TGCGCCAGCAGCATCGGACAGGGAATGAATGAGCAGTTCTTC. Its translation: CASSIGQGMNEQFF. The variable domain in full, completed from reference TRBV5-1 and TRBJ2-1, reads KAGVTQTPRYLIKTRGQQVTLSCSPISGHRSVSWYQQTPGQGLQFLFEYFSETQRNKGNFPGRFSGRQFSNSRSEMNVSTLELGDSALYLCASSIGQGMNEQFFGPGTRLTVL.

This chain connects TRBV5-1 to TRBJ2-2; the D gene is possibly TRBD1 (6 bases). CDR1 is SGHRS, CDR2 YFSETQ, per germline. The CDR3 totals 16 residues. The V end was cut by 0 bases, the J end by 2 bases, with 11 bases between. CDR3 nucleotide sequence: TGCGCCAGCAGCTTGGCGGGCAGGGGCAACACCGGGGAGCTGTTTTTT. This sequence encodes CASSLAGRGNTGELFF. Full variable domain (rest looked up from reference TRBV5-1 and TRBJ2-2): KAGVTQTPRYLIKTRGQQVTLSCSPISGHRSVSWYQQTPGQGLQFLFEYFSETQRNKGNFPGRFSGRQFSNSRSEMNVSTLELGDSALYLCASSLAGRGNTGELFFGEGSRLTVL.

The chain has TRBV19 and TRBJ2-2, with TRBD2 identical over 7 bases. This CDR3 comprises 16 residues. CDR1 and CDR2 (germline): LNHDA, SQIVND (reference sequence). The V and J ends lost 5 bases and 5 bases, in that order; junction bases with no gene match: 11. As DNA, the CDR3 is TGTGCCAGTAGTTCCCCTTGGGGAGGGATTACCGGGGAGCTGTTTTTT. Translation: CASSSPWGGITGELFF.

This rearrangement joins TRBV18 to TRBJ1-5; 7 bases are shared with TRBD1. J lost 1 base, V lost 3 bases, and 6 bases had no gene match. CDR1 and CDR2 from the germline V gene are KGHSH and LQKENI. There are 16 residues in the CDR3. CDR3 nucleotide sequence: TGTGCCAGCTCACCCAAGGGGGCTGGGAGCAATCAGCCCCAGCATTTT. Translated: CASSPKGAGSNQPQHF.

The V and J genes are TRBV25-1 and TRBJ1-5; 7 bases line up with TRBD1. The germline V gene has CDR1 MGHDK and CDR2 SYGVNS. The ends lost 3 bases at V and 5 bases at J; junction bases unmatched: 4. The CDR3 totals 14 residues. This chain's CDR3 is CASSEEGAHQPQHF. The DNA for the CDR3 is TGTGCCAGCAGTGAGGAGGGGGCCCATCAGCCCCAGCATTTT.

This rearrangement joins TRBV5-1 to TRBJ2-4, with D possibly matching TRBD2 (6 bases). The CDR3 extends over 16 amino acids. Germline CDR1 and CDR2: SGHRS and YFSETQ. V was cut by 1 base and J by 0 bases, with 11 bases left in between. The CDR3 DNA follows: TGCGCCAGCAGCTTGTGGTCCGGGGGAGCCAAAAACATTCAGTACTTC. Translation gives CASSLWSGGAKNIQYF.

The DNA of the CDR3 is TGTGCCAGCAGCGGCATTTTGGAGGGCGAGCAGTACTTC. Translation gives CASSGILEGEQYF. The J gene is TRBJ2-7, the V gene TRBV7-6; possible D gene TRBD2, 6 bases. The length of the CDR3 is 13 residues. Germline CDR1 reads SGHVS; CDR2 reads FNYEAQ. V gave up 5 bases and J gave up 6 bases, with 14 bases separating them.

V usage is TRBV15 and J usage is TRBJ1-5; weak D call: TRBD1 (5 bases). Germline assignment: CDR1 LNHNV and CDR2 YYDKDF (reference sequence). The CDR3 length is 15 residues. Trimming took 0 bases from V and 4 from J, leaving 10 bases between them. The CDR3 loop reads CATSRDGGRNQPQHF. As DNA, the CDR3 is TGTGCCACCAGCAGAGATGGGGGGAGGAATCAGCCCCAGCATTTT.

A single count supports this clone. The rearrangement joins TRBV28 to TRBJ2-7; 7 positions agree with TRBD2. Germline assignment: CDR1 MDHEN and CDR2 SYDVKM. The CDR3 is made up of 15 amino acids. The J segment lost 6 bases and the V segment lost 4 bases, leaving 12 bases of the junction unmatched. The CDR3 is CASSSGGTTGTEQYF. CDR3 DNA sequence: TGTGCCAGCAGTTCGGGGGGAACCACTGGGACCGAGCAGTACTTC.

In this sample, this clone turned up a few times. This chain joins TRBV4-2 and TRBJ2-5, with TRBD2 matching over 7 bases. J lost 4 bases, V lost 0 bases, and 14 bases had no gene match. This CDR3 has 18 residues. Germline CDR1 reads LGHNA; CDR2 reads YNFKEQ. The CDR3 reads CASSQERRGPTGGETQYF. As DNA, the CDR3 is TGTGCCAGCAGCCAAGAGAGGAGGGGCCCGACGGGGGGAGAGACCCAGTACTTC.

V gene TRBV28 combines with J gene TRBJ2-1; perhaps TRBD1 as D (6 bases). V lost 4 bases and J 14 bases, leaving 15 bases between the germline ends. The CDR3 spans 12 residues. Per germline, CDR1 MDHEN and CDR2 SYDVKM. The CDR3 sequence is CASSSQGFKEFF. The DNA for the CDR3 is TGTGCCAGCAGTTCCCAGGGGTTTAAGGAGTTCTTC.

The J gene is TRBJ2-1, the V gene TRBV4-3; D may be TRBD2 (7 bases). Trimming removed 0 bases from V and 4 bases from J, with 13 bases in between. This CDR3 is 16 amino acids long. Looked up from germline, CDR1 is LGHNA and CDR2 is YSLEER. The CDR3 bases are TGCGCCAGCAGCCAAGATGCGAGGGGGGGTTACAATGAGCAGTTCTTC. It encodes CASSQDARGGYNEQFF.

The chain carries TRBV19 and TRBJ2-7; D may be TRBD1 (5 bases). V was shortened by 5 bases and J by 0 bases, with 14 bases between the two germline ends. The germline CDR1 and CDR2 sequences are LNHDA and SQIVND (reference sequence). The CDR3 runs to 15 residues. The CDR3 nucleotides are TGTGCCAGTAGTGAATTCACAGGTAGCTCCTACGAGCAGTACTTC. Translation: CASSEFTGSSYEQYF. The full variable domain, rest sourced from reference TRBV19 and TRBJ2-7, is DGGITQSPKYLFRKEGQNVTLSCEQNLNHDAMYWYRQDPGQGLRLIYYSQIVNDFQKGDIAEGYSVSREKKESFPLTVTSAQKNPTAFYLCASSEFTGSSYEQYFGPGTRLTVT.

This rearrangement joins TRBV5-1 to TRBJ1-2; TRBD1 matches at 11 bases. Trimming at V came to 3 bases and at J to 6 bases, leaving 4 bases not matched to a gene. Germline V lookup: CDR1 SGHRS, CDR2 YFSETQ. The CDR3 length is 14 residues. The CDR3 coding sequence is TGCGCCAGCAGCTGGGGGACAGGGGGTGATGGCTACACCTTC. Protein product: CASSWGTGGDGYTF.

The chain has TRBV19 and TRBJ2-2; maybe TRBD1 (6 bases). Trimming shortened V by 5 bases and J by 5 bases, and 15 bases separated the two germline ends. The CDR3 runs 15 residues. In germline, CDR1 is LNHDA, CDR2 SQIVND (reference sequence). The CDR3 bases are TGTGCCAGTAGTGCCCCAGGGGTAGAGACCGGGGAGCTGTTTTTT. Translating gives CASSAPGVETGELFF.

The chain joins TRBV28 to TRBJ1-2; the D is unclear. V was shortened by 1 base and J by 0 bases, with 12 bases between the two germline ends. The CDR3 loop spans 16 amino acids. CDR1 and CDR2 (germline): MDHEN, SYDVKM. In DNA, the CDR3 is TGTGCCAGCAGTTTATCAGTCCCCCGAACTAACTATGGCTACACCTTC. Translating gives CASSLSVPRTNYGYTF.

The J gene is TRBJ2-7, the V gene TRBV11-1, with no clear D. The CDR3 length is 14 residues. Trimming removed 3 bases at V and 3 bases at J, with 12 bases between. Germline-derived CDR1 and CDR2 are SGHAT and FQDESV (reference sequence). The CDR3 DNA sequence: TGTGCCAGCAGCTTTAGTGAGGTTTTCTACGAGCAGTACTTC. The encoded protein is CASSFSEVFYEQYF.

J is TRBJ1-1 and V is TRBV10-3; perhaps TRBD1 as D (5 bases). Germline V gene lookup returns CDR1 ENHRY and CDR2 SYGVKD. CDR3 length: 12 amino acids. Trimming removed 11 bases from V and 3 bases from J, with 13 bases in between. The CDR3 DNA follows: TGTGCCTCCAATGGGGCCTACACTGAAGCTTTCTTT. Amino acids: CASNGAYTEAFF.

The chain couples TRBV2 to TRBJ2-3; no clear D gene. V was trimmed by 3 bases and J by 10 bases, leaving 5 bases between them. The CDR3 loop spans 10 amino acids. CDR1 SNHLY and CDR2 FYNNEI come from the germline V gene. The CDR3 coding sequence is TGTGCCAGCAGTGAGCAGGCGCAGTATTTT. Amino acids: CASSEQAQYF.

This rearrangement joins TRBV5-4 to TRBJ2-3; TRBD1 agrees at 8 bases. J gave up 6 bases and V 4 bases, and 10 bases lay outside the gene matches. The V gene's germline CDR1 is SGHNT and CDR2 YYREEE (reference sequence). The CDR3 contains 15 residues. The CDR3 nucleotides are TGTGCCAGCAGCATTATCACGCAGGGGGCCGATACGCAGTATTTT. This gives the protein CASSIITQGADTQYF.

The chain couples TRBV7-9 to TRBJ2-5; D may be TRBD2 (5 bases). V lost 7 bases, J lost 5 bases, and 11 bases lay in between. This CDR3 region has 12 residues. The germline gives CDR1 SEHNR, CDR2 FQNEAQ (reference sequence). This chain's CDR3 is CASTAWEETQYF. DNA for the CDR3: TGTGCCAGCACCGCTTGGGAGGAGACCCAGTACTTC. The whole variable domain, remainder taken from reference TRBV7-9 and TRBJ2-5, is DTGVSQNPRHKITKRGQNVTFRCDPISEHNRLYWYRQTLGQGPEFLTYFQNEAQLEKSRLLSDRFSAERPKGSFSTLEIQRTEQGDSAMYLCASTAWEETQYFGPGTRLLVL.

CDR3 sequence reads: CASSLPAPGTGGAYYYGYTF. The CDR3 bases are TGTGCCAGCAGTTTACCCGCTCCCGGGACAGGGGGGGCTTACTACTATGGCTACACCTTC. J is TRBJ1-2 and V is TRBV28, with TRBD1 identical over 11 bases. Germline CDR1 MDHEN, CDR2 SYDVKM. The CDR3 loop spans 20 amino acids. The junction had 17 bases not matched to a gene; V was cut back by 2 bases and J by 3 bases.

This chain connects TRBV19 to TRBJ1-1, with a weak D call TRBD1 (5 bases). Germline loops: CDR1 LNHDA, CDR2 SQIVND (reference sequence). V lost 6 bases and J lost 1, with 12 bases in between. This CDR3 contains 14 residues. Here the CDR3 DNA reads TGTGCCAGTAGGGCAGGGACTGCGAACACTGAAGCTTTCTTT. Its translation: CASRAGTANTEAFF.

Comments on this clone: Germline is not matched at one junction end, which may reflect a read error. Other DNA sequences from this sample encode an identical CDR3 as well. The chain recombines TRBV19 with TRBJ1-1, with 10 bases that match TRBD1. CDR3 length equals 13 residues. Germline V gives CDR1 LNHDA, CDR2 SQIVND (reference sequence). The CDR3 protein is CASGQGENTEAFF. CDR3 DNA sequence: TGTGCCAGTGGACAGGGGGAGAACACTGAGGCTTTCTTT.

J is TRBJ2-1 and V is TRBV7-9, with a tentative D call TRBD2 (6 bases). CDR1 is SEHNR, CDR2 FQNEAQ, per germline (reference sequence). V was clipped by 5 bases and J by 8 bases, with 13 bases between them. The CDR3 loop spans 13 amino acids. The CDR3 DNA is TGTGCCAGCAGCCCCCGGGAGTCGGATGAGCAGTTCTTC. Its protein product is CASSPRESDEQFF.

In DNA form, the CDR3 reads TGCGCCAGCAGCACGACCGGACAGGAAACTAACTATGGCTACACCTTC. It is translated as CASSTTGQETNYGYTF. V gene TRBV5-1 combines with J gene TRBJ1-2; 7 positions agree with TRBD1. Per the germline V gene, CDR1 is SGHRS and CDR2 is YFSETQ. V lost 4 bases and J lost 0; bases outside the gene matches: 9. CDR3 length: 16 residues.

V and J are TRBV28 and TRBJ2-7; no clear D gene. Germline V lookup: CDR1 MDHEN, CDR2 SYDVKM. Trimming took 8 bases from V and 3 from J, leaving 14 bases between them. The CDR3 is 13 residues long. CDR3 nucleotides: TGTGCCAGCCAAAAGACGACACACTACGAGCAGTACTTC. It encodes CASQKTTHYEQYF. The full variable domain, with the rest looked up from reference TRBV28 and TRBJ2-7, is DVKVTQSSRYLVKRTGEKVFLECVQDMDHENMFWYRQDPGLGLRLIYFSYDVKMKEKGDIPEGYSVSREKKERFSLILESASTNQTSMYLCASQKTTHYEQYFGPGTRLTVT.

This chain joins TRBV5-6 and TRBJ2-7, with TRBD1 matching 8 bases. The CDR3 consists of 14 residues. Germline CDR1 and CDR2: SGHDT and YYEEEE. V dropped 0 bases and J dropped 2; count of bases not matched to a gene: 1. CDR3 region: CASSLGTGTYEQYF. CDR3 bases: TGTGCCAGCAGCTTGGGGACAGGGACCTACGAGCAGTACTTC.

V gene TRBV7-9 combines with J gene TRBJ1-2, with TRBD1 matching over 9 bases. CDR3 length: 14 residues. Germline loops: CDR1 SEHNR, CDR2 FQNEAQ (reference sequence). V trimming: 5 bases; J trimming: 3 bases; junction bases outside the gene matches: 4. In DNA, the CDR3 is TGTGCCAGCAGCGAGGACAGGGGAGACTATGGCTACACCTTC. Its translation: CASSEDRGDYGYTF. Full variable domain (remainder filled in from reference TRBV7-9 and TRBJ1-2): DTGVSQNPRHKITKRGQNVTFRCDPISEHNRLYWYRQTLGQGPEFLTYFQNEAQLEKSRLLSDRFSAERPKGSFSTLEIQRTEQGDSAMYLCASSEDRGDYGYTFGSGTRLTVV.